One sample yielded the 4 T cell receptor beta chains listed below, sequenced in a study of vaccination and CD4 T cells after COVID-19. Their target antigens are unknown. The study sequenced cultured CD4+ T cell DNA using the Oncomine TCR Beta short-read assay. In TCRdb, the PCR reads were re-called with MiXCR into one record per CDR3 protein. The sample has about 13,000 distinct CDR3 sequences, 79% seen once. Regarding treatment: approximately nine-day PBMC culture with coronavirus spike peptide pools or control peptides (ViraFEST assay). The sequenced sample was CD4+ T cells from blood, cultured in vitro. The source is a human donor who had recovered from COVID-19.

The chain has TRBV27 and TRBJ2-1; weak D call: TRBD2 (6 bases). In germline, CDR1 is MNHEY, CDR2 SMNVEV (reference sequence). Trimming took 5 bases from V and 7 from J, leaving 18 bases between them. This CDR3 has 15 residues. For the CDR3, the DNA is TGTGCCAGCAGTCCCACGGGACTCATTATAAATGAGCAGTTCTTC. Its translation is CASSPTGLIINEQFF.

The V call is TRBV6-1, the J call TRBJ2-5; D might be TRBD1 (5 bases). The CDR3 sequence is 13 residues long. Germline V gives CDR1 MNHNS, CDR2 SASEGT. Trimming removed 7 bases from V and 3 bases from J, with 12 bases in between. The CDR3, as DNA: TGTGCCAGCAAAAGACAGACGAAAGAGACCCAGTACTTC. This encodes CASKRQTKETQYF.

This rearrangement joins TRBV7-2 to TRBJ2-1, with 7 bases fitting TRBD1. With 1 base clipped from V and 7 bases from J, the junction kept 7 bases outside the gene matches. This CDR3 has 15 amino acids. CDR1 is SGHTA, CDR2 FQGNSA, per germline. CDR3 DNA sequence: TGTGCCAGCAGCTTAGAGGGACAGTTTTATAATGAGCAGTTCTTC. This codes for CASSLEGQFYNEQFF.

The chain recombines TRBV2 with TRBJ1-5; weak D call: TRBD1 (5 bases). The CDR3 sequence is 15 residues long. CDR1 and CDR2 (germline): SNHLY, FYNNEI. Deletions cut 3 bases from V and 3 bases from J, with 12 bases between. The CDR3, as DNA: TGTGCCAGCAGTGATCCCGACAGAGACAATCAGCCCCAGCATTTT. It encodes CASSDPDRDNQPQHF. Full variable domain (outside the CDR3, taken from reference TRBV2 and TRBJ1-5): EPEVTQTPSHQVTQMGQEVILRCVPISNHLYFYWYRQILGQKVEFLVSFYNNEISEKSEIFDDQFSVERPDGSNFTLKIRSTKLEDSAMYFCASSDPDRDNQPQHFGDGTRLSIL.